Sequencing of this T cell receptor beta chain was carried out in a study of T cell changes during pregnancy in multiple sclerosis. Libraries were prepared by immunoSEQ multiplex PCR; TCRdb keeps only in-frame clonotypes and omits some of them. The data hold about 100,000 clones, with around 93% observed a single time. The junction had 10 bases not matched to a gene; V was cut back by 6 bases and J by 3 bases. The CDR3 contains 17 residues. CDR1 and CDR2 (germline): SNHLY, FYNNEI. This sequence originates from a female donor with multiple sclerosis, enrolled in a pregnancy study. The chain combines TRBV2 with TRBJ2-1, with TRBD2 identical over 11 bases. The source material was peripheral blood, sampled after pregnancy. The CDR3 DNA reads as TGTGCCAGCAGGTACTATAGGGGACTAGCGGTCTACAATGAGCAGTTCTTC. This gives the protein CASRYYRGLAVYNEQFF.